Sequencing of this T cell receptor beta chain was carried out in a study of shared clonotypes between healthy human individuals. Overall study context: Donor composition was a couple of women and a few men, aged 18 to 49. Each donor had three CD4 naive, three CD4 memory, two CD8 naive and one CD8 memory plate.

Germline-derived CDR1 and CDR2 are DFQATT and SNEGSKA (reference sequence). This CDR3 is 11 amino acids long. Study conclusions and caveats: On the whole, naive subsets had larger estimated richness than memory subsets had.

About 30,000 T cell genomes (around 190 ng DNA) went into each sorted-subset replicate. Libraries were prepared by immunoSEQ multiplex PCR; TCRdb keeps only in-frame clonotypes and omits some of them. The sample records around 560,000 clones, approximately 95% being singletons. Naive CD8 cells lacked CD45RO, underwent positive selection for CCR7 and left out terminally differentiated effector memory CD45RA+ cells. Comments on this clone: Its antigen is unknown.

The TCR comes from a woman under 40 in good health. The V call is TRBV20-1, the J call TRBJ2-5; D unresolved. The end of the DNA fits TRBJ2-7 better, so the J call may be wrong. The sequencing input was naive CD8+ T cells sorted from blood. The CDR3 loop reads CSARGAYEQYF. In nucleotides, the CDR3 is TGCAGTGCTAGAGGTGCCTACGAGCAGTACTTC.